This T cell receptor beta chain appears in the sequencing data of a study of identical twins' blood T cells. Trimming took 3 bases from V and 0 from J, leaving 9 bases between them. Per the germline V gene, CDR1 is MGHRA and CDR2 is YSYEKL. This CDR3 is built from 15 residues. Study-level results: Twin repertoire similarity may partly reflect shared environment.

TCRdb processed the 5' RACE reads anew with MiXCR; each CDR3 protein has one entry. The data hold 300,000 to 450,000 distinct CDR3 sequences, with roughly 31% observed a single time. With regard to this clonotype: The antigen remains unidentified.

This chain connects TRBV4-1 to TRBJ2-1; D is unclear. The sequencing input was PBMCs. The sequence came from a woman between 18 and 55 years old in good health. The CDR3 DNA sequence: TGCGCCAGCAGCCAGCCTCGTAGCTCCTACAATGAGCAGTTCTTC. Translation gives CASSQPRSSYNEQFF.